The source of this TCR beta chain is a study of cytomegalovirus exposure and HLA in healthy donors. The CDR3 consists of 14 residues. Germline loops: CDR1 SGHAT, CDR2 FQDESV (reference sequence). Trimming cost V 6 bases and J 5 bases; bases outside gene matches: 6. PCR used 60 Vbeta primers and 13 Jbeta primers. Produced via immunoSEQ multiplex PCR; TCRdb's table is partial and in-frame only. The data hold about 160,000 clones, with 50% to 75% observed a single time. The TCR originated in a woman aged 55-69 years in good health and CMV-seropositive. V gene TRBV11-1 combines with J gene TRBJ2-5; TRBD1 aligns across 10 bases. The sample was PBMCs. CDR3 coding DNA: TGTGCCAGCAGTCCGGGACAGGGGCAGGAGACCCAGTACTTC. Translated: CASSPGQGQETQYF.